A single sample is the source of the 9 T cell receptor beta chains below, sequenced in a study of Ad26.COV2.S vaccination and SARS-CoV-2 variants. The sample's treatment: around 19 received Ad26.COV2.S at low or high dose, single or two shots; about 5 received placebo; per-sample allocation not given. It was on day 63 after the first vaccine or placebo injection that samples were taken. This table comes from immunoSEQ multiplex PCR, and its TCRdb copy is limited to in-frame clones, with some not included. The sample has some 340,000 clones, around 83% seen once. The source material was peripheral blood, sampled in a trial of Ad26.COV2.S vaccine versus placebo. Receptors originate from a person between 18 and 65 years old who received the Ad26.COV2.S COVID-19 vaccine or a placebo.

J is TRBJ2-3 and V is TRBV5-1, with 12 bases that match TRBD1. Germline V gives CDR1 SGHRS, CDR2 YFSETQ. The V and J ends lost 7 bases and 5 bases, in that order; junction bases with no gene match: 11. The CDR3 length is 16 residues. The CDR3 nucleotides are TGCGCCAGCGCCCGGCCCGGGACAGGGGGCTTAGATACGCAGTATTTT. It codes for CASARPGTGGLDTQYF.

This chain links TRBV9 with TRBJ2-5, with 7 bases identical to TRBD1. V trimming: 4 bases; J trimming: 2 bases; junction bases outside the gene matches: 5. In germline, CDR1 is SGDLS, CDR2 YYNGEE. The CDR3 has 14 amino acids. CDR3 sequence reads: CASSPTGMQETQYF. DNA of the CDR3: TGTGCCAGCAGCCCGACAGGGATGCAAGAGACCCAGTACTTC.

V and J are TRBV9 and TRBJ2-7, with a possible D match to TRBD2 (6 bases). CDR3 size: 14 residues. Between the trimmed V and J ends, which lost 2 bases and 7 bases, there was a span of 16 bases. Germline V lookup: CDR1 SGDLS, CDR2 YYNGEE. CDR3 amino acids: CASSVGGDWREQYF. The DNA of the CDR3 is TGTGCCAGCAGCGTGGGCGGGGATTGGCGGGAGCAGTACTTC.

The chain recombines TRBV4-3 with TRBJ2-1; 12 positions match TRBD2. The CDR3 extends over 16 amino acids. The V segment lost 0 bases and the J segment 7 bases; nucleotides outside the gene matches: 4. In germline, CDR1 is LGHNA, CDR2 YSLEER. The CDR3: CASSQDTSGGWNEQFF. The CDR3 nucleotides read TGCGCCAGCAGCCAAGATACTAGCGGGGGGTGGAATGAGCAGTTCTTC.

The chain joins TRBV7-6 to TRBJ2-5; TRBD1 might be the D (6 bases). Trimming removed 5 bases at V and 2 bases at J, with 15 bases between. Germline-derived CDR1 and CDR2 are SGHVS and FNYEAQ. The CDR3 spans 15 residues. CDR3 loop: CASSHRNRVQETQYF. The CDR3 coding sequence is TGTGCCAGCAGCCATCGCAACAGGGTACAAGAGACCCAGTACTTC.

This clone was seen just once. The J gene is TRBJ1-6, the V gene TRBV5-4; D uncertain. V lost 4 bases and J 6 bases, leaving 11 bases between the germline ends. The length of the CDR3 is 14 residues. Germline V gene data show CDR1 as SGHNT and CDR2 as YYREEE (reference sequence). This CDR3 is CASSPDRFNSPLHF. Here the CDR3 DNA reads TGTGCCAGCAGCCCGGACCGGTTTAATTCACCCCTCCACTTT.

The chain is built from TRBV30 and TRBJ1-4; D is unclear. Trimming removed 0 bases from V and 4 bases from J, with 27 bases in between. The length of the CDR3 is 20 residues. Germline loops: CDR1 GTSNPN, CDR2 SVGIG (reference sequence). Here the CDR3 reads CAWSVPLEVPGRALNEKLFF. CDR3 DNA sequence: TGTGCCTGGAGTGTACCGCTTGAGGTCCCGGGTAGGGCACTTAATGAAAAACTGTTTTTT.

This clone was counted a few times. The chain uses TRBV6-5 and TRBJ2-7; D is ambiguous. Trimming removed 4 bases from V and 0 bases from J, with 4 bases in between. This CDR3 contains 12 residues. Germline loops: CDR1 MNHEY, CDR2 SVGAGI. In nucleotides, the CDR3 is TGTGCCAGCAGTTCAACCTCCTACGAGCAGTACTTC. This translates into CASSSTSYEQYF.

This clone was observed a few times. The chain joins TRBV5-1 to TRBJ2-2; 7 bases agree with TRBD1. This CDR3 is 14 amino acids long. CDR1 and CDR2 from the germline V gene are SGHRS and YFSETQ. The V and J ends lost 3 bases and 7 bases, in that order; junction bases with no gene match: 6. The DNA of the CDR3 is TGCGCCAGCAGCTCCCAGCAGGGGGTCGGGGAGCTGTTTTTT. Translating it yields CASSSQQGVGELFF.